This T cell receptor (beta chain) was found in a study of CD8 T cells in Susac syndrome. The CDR3 consists of 14 residues. CDR1 is MGHDK, CDR2 SYGVNS, per germline. Trimming removed 1 base at V and 2 bases at J, with 9 bases between. RNA was extracted with the RNeasy kit, and a quantity of 0.5 to 1 ug was reverse transcribed using random hexamers. Amplification of TCR beta CDR3 used immunoSEQ multiplex PCR across 54 Vbeta and 13 Jbeta. TCRdb re-called the immunoSEQ multiplex PCR reads with MiXCR, one entry per CDR3 protein. The table shows 110,000 to 150,000 distinct CDR3 sequences, with around 95% occurring only once.

The chain links TRBV25-1 to TRBJ2-7; D possibly uses TRBD1 or TRBD2 (5 bases each). The sequencing input was CD4+ T cells from PBMCs. The sequence derives from a human donor with Susac syndrome. The CDR3 loop reads CASSEFGGTYEQYF. DNA of the CDR3: TGTGCCAGCAGTGAATTTGGGGGTACCTACGAGCAGTACTTC.